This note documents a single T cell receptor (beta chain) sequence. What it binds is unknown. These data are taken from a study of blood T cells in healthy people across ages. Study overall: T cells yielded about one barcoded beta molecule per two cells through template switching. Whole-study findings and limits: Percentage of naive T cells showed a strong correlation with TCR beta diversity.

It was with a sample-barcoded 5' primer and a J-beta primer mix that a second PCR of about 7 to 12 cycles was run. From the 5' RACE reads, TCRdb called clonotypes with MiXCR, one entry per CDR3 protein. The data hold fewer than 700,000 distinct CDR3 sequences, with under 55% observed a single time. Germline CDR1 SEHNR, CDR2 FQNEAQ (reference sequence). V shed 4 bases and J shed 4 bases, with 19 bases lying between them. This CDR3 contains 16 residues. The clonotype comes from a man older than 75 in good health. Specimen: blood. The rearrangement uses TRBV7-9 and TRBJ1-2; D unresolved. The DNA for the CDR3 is TGTGCCAGCAGCTCAGGACGGCCTAGCACCCTCTATGGCTACACCTTC. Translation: CASSSGRPSTLYGYTF.